This T cell receptor beta chain originates from a study of blood T cell repertoires in COVID-19. The overall study: The cDNA or gDNA used as material had been derived from T cells, B-cell-depleted T cells, or PBMCs.

The method was immunoSEQ multiplex PCR; TCRdb's version includes in-frame clones alone and lacks a portion of them. The data contain 130,000 or so clones, around 79% of them singletons. Germline CDR1 MNHEY, CDR2 SVGAGI. J gave up 3 bases and V 7 bases, and 5 bases lay outside the gene matches. The CDR3 totals 14 residues. The specimen sequenced was peripheral blood. This sequence was found in a woman in her 70s with COVID-19, enrolled during active disease. The chain links TRBV6-5 to TRBJ2-7; TRBD2 aligns across 11 bases. CDR3 region: CASTPSGGYYEQYF. The CDR3 DNA is TGTGCCAGCACTCCTAGCGGGGGGTACTACGAGCAGTACTTC.